The clone carrying this T cell receptor beta chain has at least ten counts. The target antigen is unknown. The sample originates from a study of molecular identifiers for immune sequencing clone quantification. Per the germline V gene, CDR1 is LGHNA and CDR2 is YSLEER. The V end lost 0 bases, the J end lost 3 bases, and 12 bases lay between the germline ends. This CDR3 region has 15 residues. TCRdb used MiXCR to reprocess the PCR reads, holding one entry per CDR3 protein. The sample yields a few hundred thousand distinct CDR3 sequences, under 30% seen once. Findings of the study overall: Clonotypes surpassing 20 RNA copies contained over 98% of effector molecules, versus under 1% in naive cells.

The receptor comes from a human donor in good health. Some libraries in this study had Jurkat cell RNA spiked in. The material sequenced was naive CD8+ T cells from blood, with Jurkat cell RNA spiked in. Specified subset: FACS-sorted CD8+CD4-CCR7+CD45RA+ naive T cells. The chain joins TRBV4-3 to TRBJ2-7; D is unclear. CDR3 in amino acids: CASSQDITSGYEQYF. Here the CDR3 DNA reads TGCGCCAGCAGCCAAGATATCACCTCGGGCTACGAGCAGTACTTC.